One sample yielded the 2 T cell receptor beta chains listed below, sequenced in a study of shared clonotypes between healthy human individuals. Data came from immunoSEQ multiplex PCR; TCRdb stores just in-frame clones and leaves some out. The profile shows more than 2,000,000 clones, just over 90% of them singletons. The sample consisted of naive CD4+ T cells from PBMCs. The subset was: CD45RA+ positively selected. The source of these receptors is a man aged 18 to 29 in good health. Some clones in this sample may be carry-over from other donors' samples.

The J gene is TRBJ2-5, the V gene TRBV18; D may correspond to TRBD1 or TRBD2 (5 bases each). The CDR3 totals 16 residues. CDR1 is KGHSH and CDR2 is LQKENI in the germline V gene. Trimming left V 1 base short and J 1 base short, with 13 bases between. The CDR3 coding sequence is TGTGCCAGCTCACCACAGCGAACGGGGCTCCAAGAGACCCAGTACTTC. Translation gives CASSPQRTGLQETQYF.

A remark on this clone: This CDR3 is also generated by other DNA sequences in the sample. The rearrangement uses TRBV27 and TRBJ2-7; D is unclear. Trimming removed 3 bases from V and 4 bases from J, with 10 bases in between. CDR1 MNHEY and CDR2 SMNVEV come from the germline V gene (reference sequence). The CDR3 length is 13 residues. CDR3 DNA: TGTGCCAGCAGTTTGGGTCCGGCATACGAGCAGTACTTC. As protein: CASSLGPAYEQYF.